This T cell receptor beta chain was obtained from a study of patients and donors after allogeneic stem cell transplantation. The length of the CDR3 is 13 residues. Germline values: CDR1 DFQATT, CDR2 SNEGSKA (reference sequence). V shed 6 bases and J 4 bases; nucleotides not matched to a gene: 4. TCRdb processed the RT-PCR reads anew with MiXCR; each CDR3 protein has one entry. The sample has tens of thousands of distinct CDR3 sequences, roughly 29% seen once. This clonotype occurred many times. The source is a human donor who was either an allogeneic HSCT recipient or a stem cell or donor lymphocyte infusion donor (not recorded which). It is not recorded whose cells these are; they may come from a transplant donor. V and J are TRBV20-1 and TRBJ1-1; 11 bases map to TRBD1. Sequencing used blood, either unsorted or a sorted T cell fraction (not recorded which). The CDR3 region has the DNA TGCAGTGCCGGGACAGGGGGGAGCACTGAAGCTTTCTTT. Encoded protein: CSAGTGGSTEAFF.